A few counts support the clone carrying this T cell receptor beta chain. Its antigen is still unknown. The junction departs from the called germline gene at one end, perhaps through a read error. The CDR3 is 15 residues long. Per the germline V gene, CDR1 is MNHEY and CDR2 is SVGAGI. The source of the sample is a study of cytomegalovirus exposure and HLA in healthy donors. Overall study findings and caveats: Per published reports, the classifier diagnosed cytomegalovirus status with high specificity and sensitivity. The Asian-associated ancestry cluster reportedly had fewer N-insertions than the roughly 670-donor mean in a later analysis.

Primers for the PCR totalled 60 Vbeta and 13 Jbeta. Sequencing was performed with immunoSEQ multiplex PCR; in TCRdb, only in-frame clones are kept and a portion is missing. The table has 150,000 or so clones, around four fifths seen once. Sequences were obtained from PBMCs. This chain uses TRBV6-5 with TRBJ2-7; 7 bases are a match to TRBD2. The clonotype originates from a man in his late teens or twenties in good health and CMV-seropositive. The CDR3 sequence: CASSYQEKGLQRRHF. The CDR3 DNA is TGTGCCAGCAGTTACCAAGAGAAGGGACTACAAAGGAGACACTTC.